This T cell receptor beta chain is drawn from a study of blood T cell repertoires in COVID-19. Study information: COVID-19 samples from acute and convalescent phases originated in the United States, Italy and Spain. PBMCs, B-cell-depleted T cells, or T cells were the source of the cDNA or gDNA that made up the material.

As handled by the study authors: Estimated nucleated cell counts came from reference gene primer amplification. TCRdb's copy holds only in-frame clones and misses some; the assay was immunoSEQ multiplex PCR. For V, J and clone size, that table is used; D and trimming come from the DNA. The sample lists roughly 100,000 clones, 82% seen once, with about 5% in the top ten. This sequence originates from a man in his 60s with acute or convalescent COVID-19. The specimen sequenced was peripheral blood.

For the CDR3, the DNA is TGCGCCAGCAGCTCCGGAGGGGGGGTCTACAATGAGCAGTTCTTC. Translation gives CASSSGGGVYNEQFF. V gene TRBV5-1 combines with J gene TRBJ2-1; the D gene is possibly TRBD2 (7 bases). V gave up 3 bases and J gave up 3 bases, with 13 bases separating them. The CDR3 loop spans 15 amino acids. Germline loops: CDR1 SGHRS, CDR2 YFSETQ.